This T cell receptor (beta chain) was identified during a study of early T cells in non-severe SARS-CoV-2 infection. Study summary: Unsorted whole-blood RNA was sequenced in bulk, leaving chains unpaired.

This clonotype was observed at least ten times. Its antigen is still unknown. Study-wide results and caveats: Anti-spike CD8 specificities were favored by VDJdb matching, whose results missed private and CD4 specificities.

cDNA molecules, individually, were tagged with unique molecular identifiers. Using its own MiXCR run on the 5' RACE reads, TCRdb lists one record per CDR3 protein. The sample shows about 58,000 distinct CDR3 sequences, about an eighth of them seen only once. The ends were cut back, 3 bases at V and 7 bases at J, with 16 bases in the middle. The germline CDR1 and CDR2 sequences are SGDLS and YYNGEE. The CDR3 consists of 15 residues. Material for sequencing was whole blood. The sequence derives from an adult who was a healthcare worker with PCR-confirmed SARS-CoV-2 infection or an uninfected control (not recorded which). The gene calls are TRBV9 and TRBJ1-4; D remains ambiguous. CDR3 amino acids: CASSAQGLSSEKLFF. The CDR3 coding sequence is TGTGCCAGCAGCGCCCAAGGGCTCAGCTCTGAAAAACTGTTTTTT.